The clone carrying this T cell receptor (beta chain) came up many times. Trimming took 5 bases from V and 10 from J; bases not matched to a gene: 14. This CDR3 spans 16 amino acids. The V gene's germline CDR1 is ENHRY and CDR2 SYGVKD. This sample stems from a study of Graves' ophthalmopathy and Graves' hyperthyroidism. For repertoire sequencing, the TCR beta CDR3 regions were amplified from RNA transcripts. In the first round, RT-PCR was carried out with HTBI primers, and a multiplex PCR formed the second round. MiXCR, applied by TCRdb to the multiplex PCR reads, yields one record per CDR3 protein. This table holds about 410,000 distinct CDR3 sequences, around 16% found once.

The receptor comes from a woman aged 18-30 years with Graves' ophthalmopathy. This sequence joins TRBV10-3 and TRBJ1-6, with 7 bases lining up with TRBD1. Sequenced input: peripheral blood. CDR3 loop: CAISMAVAGGRSPLHF. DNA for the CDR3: TGTGCCATCAGTATGGCCGTGGCAGGGGGACGGTCACCCCTCCACTTT.